The rows below give T cell receptor beta chains drawn from one sample of a study of breast tumors, draining lymph nodes, adjacent tissues. MiXCR, run by TCRdb on the multiplex PCR reads, gives a single entry per CDR3 protein. The sample shows around 66,000 distinct CDR3 sequences, less than 50% of them seen only once. Input material: breast tumor tissue. These receptor sequences come from a female donor with breast cancer. Some clones in this sample may be carry-over from other donors' samples. Each CDR3 is given with its conserved first and last residue. The D gene is left open where the match is weak.

>-|TRBJ2-2|TRBV5-6
CASSRGTGELFF
>-|TRBJ2-6|TRBV10-1
CASSGTLLTF
>-|TRBJ1-2|TRBV7-2
CASGQDGIYGYTF
>-|TRBJ1-2|TRBV28
CASSNSRTSYGYTF
>-|TRBJ1-2|TRBV5-1
CASSVRRGGADGDTF
>TRBD1|TRBJ1-5|TRBV19
CASSRIGQGAGWIQPQHF
>TRBD2|TRBJ2-5|TRBV6-4
CASSGRRRETQYF
>-|TRBJ1-3|TRBV14
CASSHSSGNTIYF
>TRBD2|TRBJ2-1|TRBV7-3
CASSSVAGGHNEQLF
>TRBD2|TRBJ2-6|TRBV14
CASSRRTSGRSGANVLTF
>TRBD1|TRBJ1-6|TRBV7-6
CASSSGTGRGNSPLHF
>TRBD1|TRBJ1-5|TRBV7-9
CAVTEGGMEPQHF
>TRBD2|TRBJ2-3|TRBV20-1
CSALAGGDTQYF
>-|TRBJ1-2|TRBV6-5
CASSSYIGGYTF
>-|TRBJ1-3|TRBV12-3/TRBV12-4
CASSLGVDGNTIYF
>TRBD1|TRBJ1-1|TRBV12-3/TRBV12-4
CASTTGSLDTEAFF
>-|TRBJ2-3|TRBV24-1
CATTWPGQKGRRYF
>-|TRBJ1-2|TRBV5-8
CASSWDGNYGYTF
>-|TRBJ2-1|TRBV6-6
CASSYSSHRAKDEQFF
>-|TRBJ2-6|TRBV7-3
CASSLTARANTGANVLTF
>TRBD2|TRBJ2-7|TRBV7-2
CASSLVAGDVYEQYF
>TRBD1|TRBJ1-2|TRBV6-1
CASRETGFWGYTF
>-|TRBJ2-6|TRBV27
CASSLISRVGANVLTF
>-|TRBJ2-5|TRBV11-2
CASSLGGVGTQYF
>TRBD2|TRBJ2-1|TRBV29-1
CSVDTSGGARNEQFF
>-|TRBJ1-2|TRBV20-1
CSARGAGTANYGYTF
>-|TRBJ2-5|TRBV5-8
CASSLGARETQYF
>-|TRBJ1-2|TRBV19
CASSIRGHSQWNYGYTF
>-|TRBJ2-7|TRBV20-1
CSARDLLGDSERYF
>-|TRBJ1-5|TRBV6-2/TRBV6-3
CASSYTGSTQPQHF
>-|TRBJ2-2|TRBV7-9
CASSLVTGELFF
>-|TRBJ1-1|TRBV11-2
CASSLRGIGMNTEAFF
>-|TRBJ1-3|TRBV20-1
CSARDGYTIYF
>-|TRBJ2-3|TRBV9
CASSAGSGGTDTQYF
>-|TRBJ2-7|TRBV20-1
CSAGGEHEQYF
>-|TRBJ1-5|TRBV5-4
CASSPSGGSQPQHF
>TRBD1|TRBJ1-1|TRBV7-2
CASSSGQGASEAFF
>TRBD2|TRBJ2-1|TRBV15
CAKVGGGGNYNEQFF
>-|TRBJ1-4|TRBV6-6
CASSLASRVGEKLFF
>TRBD1|TRBJ2-1|TRBV20-1
CSARDLGGQWNEQFF
>-|TRBJ1-1|TRBV20-1
CSARGRTEAFF
>-|TRBJ2-1|TRBV20-1
CSAREAGKTNNEQFF
>-|TRBJ1-2|TRBV6-5
CASSPGTLHGYGYTF
>-|TRBJ2-3|TRBV7-2
CASSTQVTDTQYF
>-|TRBJ2-3|TRBV29-1
CSVRRGPTDTQYF
>-|TRBJ2-1|TRBV4-1
CASIARGGCNEQFF